The 18 T cell receptor beta chains below all came from one sample that was sequenced in a study of cytomegalovirus exposure and HLA in healthy donors (dated by TCRdb to about 2017). Library prep was done by the immunoSEQ multiplex PCR assay. TCRdb provides this immuneACCESS table in a form limited to in-frame rearrangements. Some clones are lacking; in checked studies, under half of them reflect an unresolved V gene, and why the rest are absent is not known. The sample table holds 150,000 to 200,000 clones, of which 84% were seen once. The ten biggest clones cover about a tenth of the sample. The specimen sequenced was PBMCs. These TCRs come from a man aged 25-40 years in good health and CMV-seropositive.

Written as DNA, the CDR3 is TGTGCCAGCCTGCAGGGTGGTGGGGCCAACGTCCTGACTTTC. It is translated as CASLQGGGANVLTF. The V gene is TRBV19, the J gene TRBJ2-6; a weak D match, TRBD1 (5 bases). The CDR3 covers 14 residues. V was cut by 9 bases and J by 3 bases, with 12 bases left in between. Per the germline V gene, CDR1 is LNHDA and CDR2 is SQIVND (reference sequence). Drawing the rest from reference TRBV19 and TRBJ2-6, the complete variable domain is DGGITQSPKYLFRKEGQNVTLSCEQNLNHDAMYWYRQDPGQGLRLIYYSQIVNDFQKGDIAEGYSVSREKKESFPLTVTSAQKNPTAFYLCASLQGGGANVLTFGAGSRLTVL.

The J gene is TRBJ2-3, the V gene TRBV15; D call uncertain. The CDR3 totals 12 residues. The germline gives CDR1 LNHNV, CDR2 YYDKDF (reference sequence). V lost 0 bases to trimming and J lost 7 bases, with 5 bases between them. The CDR3 DNA is TGTGCCACCAGCAGAGATCAAAATACGCAGTATTTT. This sequence encodes CATSRDQNTQYF.

This rearrangement joins TRBV6-1 to TRBJ1-5; a weak D match, TRBD1 (5 bases). Trimming took 2 bases from V and 6 from J, leaving 14 bases between them. Germline CDR1 reads MNHNS; CDR2 reads SASEGT. The CDR3 runs to 15 residues. Here the CDR3 DNA reads TGTGCCAGCAGTGAATTCGAGCCAGGGTTTCAGCCCCAGCATTTT. The encoded protein is CASSEFEPGFQPQHF.

The chain uses TRBV7-2 and TRBJ2-2; 11 bases map to TRBD1. The CDR3 spans 16 residues. The ends lost 5 bases at V and 4 bases at J; junction bases unmatched: 6. Germline lookup yields CDR1 SGHTA and CDR2 FQGNSA. The CDR3 is CASSGGQGAGTGELFF. CDR3 DNA sequence: TGTGCCAGCAGCGGAGGACAGGGGGCTGGCACCGGGGAGCTGTTTTTT.

The gene calls are TRBV28 and TRBJ1-1, with D perhaps TRBD1 (6 bases). Germline V CDR1 and CDR2: MDHEN, SYDVKM. Trimming shortened V by 8 bases and J by 1 base, and 17 bases separated the two germline ends. The CDR3 loop spans 15 amino acids. The CDR3 coding sequence is TGTGCCAGCCAAGGTCAGGGGCTGGGGAACACTGAAGCTTTCTTT. Translating it yields CASQGQGLGNTEAFF.

The chain has TRBV5-6 and TRBJ1-2; 9 bases are shared with TRBD1. The CDR3 has 16 amino acids. Germline V gene sequence: CDR1 SGHDT, CDR2 YYEEEE. V lost 2 bases, J lost 4 bases, and 9 bases stayed unmatched. CDR3 nucleotides: TGTGCCAGCAGCTTTAAACAGGGGGCGACCTCCTATGGCTACACCTTC. It encodes CASSFKQGATSYGYTF.

The chain is built from TRBV6-1 and TRBJ2-1; tentative D call: TRBD2 (5 bases). CDR1 is MNHNS, CDR2 SASEGT, per germline. The CDR3 runs 14 residues. The V end lost 3 bases, the J end lost 5 bases, and 11 bases lay between the germline ends. In DNA, the CDR3 is TGTGCCAGCAGTGACCCCGGCGGGCACAATGAGCAGTTCTTC. This translates into CASSDPGGHNEQFF.

The CDR3 coding sequence is TGTGCCAGCAGCGTAGGTTCTCGAGAGGGCGAGACCCAGTACTTC. Amino acids: CASSVGSREGETQYF. V gene TRBV9 combines with J gene TRBJ2-5; D may be TRBD2 (5 bases). Looked up from germline, CDR1 is SGDLS and CDR2 is YYNGEE. CDR3 size: 15 residues. The V gene lost 0 bases and the J gene lost 5 bases, with 14 bases spanning the gap.

The rearrangement uses TRBV7-3 and TRBJ2-3; 13 bases align to TRBD2. The CDR3 contains 17 residues. Germline CDR1 reads SGHTA; CDR2 reads FQGTGA. The J segment lost 4 bases and the V segment lost 5 bases, leaving 9 bases of the junction unmatched. CDR3 in amino acids: CASSPRLAGGHSDTQYF. CDR3 sequence (DNA): TGTGCCAGCAGCCCAAGACTAGCGGGGGGTCACTCAGATACGCAGTATTTT. Full variable domain (missing parts from reference TRBV7-3 and TRBJ2-3): GAGVSQTPSNKVTEKGKYVELRCDPISGHTALYWYRQSLGQGPEFLIYFQGTGAADDSGLPNDRFFAVRPEGSVSTLKIQRTERGDSAVYLCASSPRLAGGHSDTQYFGPGTRLTVL.

This chain connects TRBV6-5 to TRBJ1-1; 7 bases fit TRBD1. Trimming took 2 bases from V and 5 from J; bases not matched to a gene: 5. The CDR3 contains 14 residues. The germline V gene encodes CDR1 MNHEY and CDR2 SVGAGI. The DNA for the CDR3 is TGTGCCAGCAGTTACGAGCGCAGGGGGACTGAAGCTTTCTTT. This translates into CASSYERRGTEAFF.

The chain is built from TRBV6-1 and TRBJ2-7; D may be TRBD1 (5 bases). This CDR3 region has 13 residues. Germline-derived CDR1 and CDR2 are MNHNS and SASEGT. The V and J ends lost 0 bases and 6 bases respectively, with 9 bases between them. In nucleotides, the CDR3 is TGTGCCAGCAGTGAAGCGGCTCAGGGCGAGCAGTACTTC. It translates to CASSEAAQGEQYF.

Remarks on this clone: In the same sample, other DNA sequences code for this CDR3. V and J are TRBV7-2 and TRBJ1-5, with D possibly TRBD1 on 5 matching bases. V was clipped by 1 base and J by 1 base, with 8 bases between them. Germline-derived CDR1 and CDR2 are SGHTA and FQGNSA. This CDR3 region has 15 residues. CDR3 sequence: CASSLEGASNQPQHF. CDR3 nucleotide sequence: TGTGCCAGCAGCTTAGAAGGGGCCAGCAATCAGCCCCAGCATTTT.

V gene TRBV10-3 combines with J gene TRBJ1-6, with 7 bases matching TRBD1. Trimming took 2 bases from V and 7 from J; bases not matched to a gene: 2. The V gene's germline CDR1 is ENHRY and CDR2 SYGVKD. The CDR3 has 14 residues. Here the CDR3 reads CAISETGENSPLHF. The CDR3 nucleotides read TGTGCCATCAGTGAGACAGGGGAAAATTCACCCCTCCACTTT.

In its sample, this clone was seen once. This chain uses TRBV25-1 with TRBJ2-1; D gene ambiguous. Per germline, CDR1 MGHDK and CDR2 SYGVNS. This CDR3 contains 14 residues. V lost 5 bases to trimming and J lost 5 bases, with 13 bases between them. The CDR3 coding sequence is TGTGCCAGCAGTTTGGTGAGAGAAGACAATGAGCAGTTCTTC. Amino acid sequence: CASSLVREDNEQFF.

The chain recombines TRBV5-8 with TRBJ2-7; 9 nucleotides match TRBD2. Germline trimming cut 5 bases from V and 7 bases from J; bases unmatched to any gene: 16. This CDR3 spans 16 amino acids. CDR1 and CDR2 from the germline V gene are SGHTS and YDEGEE. Here the CDR3 reads CASSPLSGRPTGEQYF. CDR3 nucleotides: TGTGCCAGCAGTCCACTTAGCGGGAGACCCACGGGGGAGCAGTACTTC. The full variable domain, its missing parts supplied by reference TRBV5-8 and TRBJ2-7, is EAGVTQSPTHLIKTRGQQATLRCSPISGHTSVYWYQQALGLGLQFLLWYDEGEERNRGNFPPRFSGRQFPNYSSELNVNALELEDSALYLCASSPLSGRPTGEQYFGPGTRLTVT.

The sample holds one count of this clone. This chain uses TRBV7-2 with TRBJ2-3; 9 positions agree with TRBD2. The CDR3 totals 15 residues. Germline V gene data show CDR1 as SGHTA and CDR2 as FQGNSA. Trimming took 5 bases from V and 7 from J; bases not matched to a gene: 10. CDR3 sequence reads: CASSTSSGGLHTQYF. CDR3 bases: TGTGCCAGCAGCACCAGTAGCGGGGGTTTGCATACGCAGTATTTT. The complete variable domain, with remaining parts taken from reference TRBV7-2 and TRBJ2-3, reads GAGVSQSPSNKVTEKGKDVELRCDPISGHTALYWYRQSLGQGLEFLIYFQGNSAPDKSGLPSDRFSAERTGGSVSTLTIQRTQQEDSAVYLCASSTSSGGLHTQYFGPGTRLTVL.

The rearrangement uses TRBV4-3 and TRBJ1-5, with TRBD1 matching 7 bases. Germline loops: CDR1 LGHNA, CDR2 YSLEER. V lost 5 bases, J lost 2 bases, and 6 bases stayed unmatched. The CDR3 loop spans 15 amino acids. CDR3 in DNA: TGCGCCAGCAGCGCTGACAGGGAGGGCAATCAGCCCCAGCATTTT. Protein product: CASSADREGNQPQHF.

The chain is built from TRBV5-4 and TRBJ2-3; 8 nucleotides agree with TRBD2. From germline, CDR1 is SGHNT and CDR2 YYREEE (reference sequence). V dropped 2 bases and J dropped 1; count of bases not matched to a gene: 3. The CDR3 totals 15 residues. CDR3 loop: CASSLAGARTDTQYF. CDR3 DNA: TGTGCCAGCAGCTTAGCGGGGGCCCGCACAGATACGCAGTATTTT. The whole variable domain, filled in from reference TRBV5-4 and TRBJ2-3, reads ETGVTQSPTHLIKTRGQQVTLRCSSQSGHNTVSWYQQALGQGPQFIFQYYREEENGRGNFPPRFSGLQFPNYSSELNVNALELDDSALYLCASSLAGARTDTQYFGPGTRLTVL.